This T cell receptor beta chain was captured by sequencing in a study of blood T cells in healthy people across ages. Points from the study as a whole: Roughly linear age-related decline in beta diversity appeared, significant by age about 40. Underestimates were what the diversity estimates from one million T cells were considered to be.

Concerning this clonotype itself: Its target is not known.

A second PCR of 7 to 11 cycles used a sample-barcoded 5' primer and a J-beta primer mix. MiXCR, applied by TCRdb to the 5' RACE reads, yields one record per CDR3 protein. The sample includes about 570,000 distinct CDR3 sequences, approximately 30% of them seen just once. Every sample gave at least 6 micrograms of total RNA when it was extracted. V lost 10 bases and J lost 8; bases outside the gene matches: 10. This CDR3 spans 13 amino acids. Looked up from germline, CDR1 is MDHEN and CDR2 is SYDVKM. The sequence came from a woman between 65 and 79 years old in good health. The specimen sequenced was blood. V gene TRBV28 combines with J gene TRBJ1-4, with 7 bases lining up with TRBD1. CDR3 sequence: CAISGTVREKLFF. The CDR3 coding sequence is TGTGCCATTTCCGGGACAGTGAGAGAAAAACTGTTTTTT.